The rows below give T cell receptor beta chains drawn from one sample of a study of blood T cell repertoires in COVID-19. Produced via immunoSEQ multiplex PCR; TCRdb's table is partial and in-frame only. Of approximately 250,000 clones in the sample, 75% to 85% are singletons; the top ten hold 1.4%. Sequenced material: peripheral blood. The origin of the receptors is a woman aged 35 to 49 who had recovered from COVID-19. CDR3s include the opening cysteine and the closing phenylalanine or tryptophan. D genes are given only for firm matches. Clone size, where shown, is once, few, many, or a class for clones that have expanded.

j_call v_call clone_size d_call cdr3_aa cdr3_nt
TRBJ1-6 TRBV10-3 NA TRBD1 CAISVTGAYNSPLHF TGTGCCATCAGTGTAACAGGGGCATATAATTCACCCCTCCACTTT
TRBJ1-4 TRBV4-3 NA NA CASSHPGSNEKLFF TGCGCCAGCAGCCACCCAGGAAGTAATGAAAAACTGTTTTTT
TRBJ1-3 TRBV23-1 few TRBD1 CASSERGGGQGLRHSGNTIYF TGCGCCAGCAGTGAAAGAGGGGGGGGACAGGGCCTAAGGCACTCTGGAAACACCATATATTTT
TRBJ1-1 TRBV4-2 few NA CASSQDWPAGSTEAFF TGTGCCAGCAGCCAAGATTGGCCCGCGGGGTCGACTGAAGCTTTCTTT
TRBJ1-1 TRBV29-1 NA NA CSVRRSDRNTEAFF TGCAGCGTTCGTCGGTCAGACAGAAACACTGAAGCTTTCTTT
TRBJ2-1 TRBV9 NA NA CASTAEGVSYNEQFF TGTGCCAGCACGGCCGAGGGGGTCTCCTACAATGAGCAGTTCTTC
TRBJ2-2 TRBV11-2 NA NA CASSFNRDTGELFF TGTGCCAGCAGCTTTAATCGGGACACCGGGGAGCTGTTTTTT
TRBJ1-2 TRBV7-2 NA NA CASSYDSVNYGYTF TGTGCCAGCAGCTACGACAGCGTTAACTATGGCTACACCTTC
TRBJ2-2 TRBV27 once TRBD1 CASSVQGVYAGELFF TGTGCCAGCAGCGTGCAGGGGGTGTACGCCGGGGAGCTGTTTTTT
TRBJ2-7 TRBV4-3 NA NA CASSQEKGQYEQYF TGCGCCAGCAGCCAAGAAAAAGGACAGTACGAGCAGTACTTC
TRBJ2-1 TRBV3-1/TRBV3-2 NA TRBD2 CASSQLAGDNEQFF TGTGCCAGCAGCCAGCTAGCGGGGGACAATGAGCAGTTCTTC
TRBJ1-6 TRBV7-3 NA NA CASRAPGENSPLHF TGTGCCAGCAGGGCCCCGGGAGAAAATTCACCCCTCCACTTT
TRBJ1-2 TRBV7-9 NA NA CASSLTGVGRLGGYTF TGTGCCAGCAGCTTGACGGGCGTGGGGAGGCTCGGTGGCTACACCTTC
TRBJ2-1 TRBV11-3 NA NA CASSPDGETSEQFF TGTGCCAGCAGCCCGGACGGGGAGACAAGTGAGCAGTTCTTC
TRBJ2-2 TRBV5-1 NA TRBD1 CASSGQVTGELFF TGCGCCAGCAGCGGACAGGTCACCGGGGAGCTGTTTTTT
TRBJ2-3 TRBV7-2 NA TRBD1 CASSLGGQGAGTQYF TGTGCCAGCAGCTTAGGGGGACAGGGGGCGGGTACGCAGTATTTT
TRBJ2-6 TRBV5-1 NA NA CASSLTGNGANVLTF TGCGCCAGCAGCTTAACAGGGAACGGGGCCAACGTCCTGACTTTC
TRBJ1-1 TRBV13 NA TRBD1 CASSSRGTGETEAFF TGTGCCAGCAGCTCAAGGGGGACAGGGGAGACTGAAGCTTTCTTT
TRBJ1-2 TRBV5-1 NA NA CASSLETDSVHGYTF TGCGCCAGCAGCTTGGAAACGGACAGCGTGCATGGCTACACCTTC
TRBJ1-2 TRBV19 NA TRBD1 CASNPTGEDGYTF TGTGCCAGTAACCCGACAGGGGAGGATGGCTACACCTTC
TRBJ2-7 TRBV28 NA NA CASSLLAGPEQYF TGTGCCAGCAGTTTACTGGCAGGCCCGGAGCAGTACTTC
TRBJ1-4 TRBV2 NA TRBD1 CASSEQGQGAGEKLFF TGTGCCAGCAGTGAACAGGGACAGGGGGCAGGTGAAAAACTGTTTTTT
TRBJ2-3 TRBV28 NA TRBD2 CASSFFASGGASDTQYF TGTGCCAGCAGTTTTTTTGCCAGCGGGGGGGCCTCAGATACGCAGTATTTT
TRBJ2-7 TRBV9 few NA CASSEAVSSYEQYF TGTGCCAGCAGCGAAGCGGTCAGCTCCTACGAGCAGTACTTC
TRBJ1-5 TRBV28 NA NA CASSLWTGGNQPQHF TGTGCCAGCAGTTTATGGACAGGTGGGAATCAGCCCCAGCATTTT
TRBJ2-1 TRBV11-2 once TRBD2 CASSFERGGYNEQFF TGTGCCAGCAGCTTTGAGCGGGGGGGATACAATGAGCAGTTCTTC
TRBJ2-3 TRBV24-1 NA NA CATQGSTDTQYF TGTGCCACGCAGGGGTCCACAGATACGCAGTATTTT
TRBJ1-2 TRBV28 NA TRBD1 CASSAQGADYGYTF TGTGCCAGCAGCGCACAGGGGGCAGACTATGGCTACACCTTC